This T cell receptor beta chain was documented in a study of cytomegalovirus exposure and HLA in healthy donors (dated by TCRdb to about 2017). For context, the study as a whole: According to an earlier analysis of 587 of the donors, about 179 million T cells yielded 100 million or so unique TCR beta sequences and about 300 Gb of sequence data. An early release that covered about 600 HLA-typed donors contained approximately 300 gigabases of sequencing data and tens of millions of unique TCR sequences. The genetic ancestry cluster associated with self-reported Caucasian donors included approximately 85% of the approximately 430 genotyped donors. The study aimed to test whether signatures of past pathogen exposure could be identified by cataloging public T cell receptors. The T cell repertoires of under 700 subjects were profiled by immunosequencing and related to cytomegalovirus serostatus. In addition to the first cohort of about 650 subjects, a separate validation cohort of 120 different subjects was used. To predict cytomegalovirus infection status, the study combined high-throughput TCR immunosequencing, statistical association of individual TCRs with disease status, and machine learning. In a later analysis, previously published TCR beta repertoires from 500 to 750 donors were re-analyzed and high-resolution HLA genotyping was added so that TCR occurrence patterns could be studied. In the later analysis, no new phenotypic data were used to find candidate immune exposures; instead, reliance was placed on TCR beta sequences and their occurrence across donors. In an earlier analysis of about 590 of the donors, high-throughput TCR beta sequencing was used to judge whether each TCR beta V gene segment behaved as functional or pseudogenic. Donor age, sex, ethnicity and CMV serostatus were compiled together with the repertoire data. A later genetic analysis took genome-wide SNP genotypes for about 60% of the roughly 670 donors and used that subset as a discovery cohort. Every discovery cohort repertoire had been produced on one sequencing platform. Both class I and class II loci were covered by HLA typing, at four-digit resolution. Typing coverage varied by locus: about 629-630 donors for A, B, C, DRB1 and DQB1; roughly 520 for DQA1; more than 600 for DPA1; some 470 for DPB1. A handful of DR-DQ haplotypes were handled as single units for association and clustering because linkage in the cohort was strong. Across approximately 420 genotyped donors of the cohort, an average of roughly 250,000 unique TCR beta nucleotide sequences per donor were sequenced, and about a sixth of those sequences were non-productive. The full study reports these points: Most TCR sequences were seen in very few donors, while some public TCRs were found in many individuals. A later analysis found that HLA-associated TCR beta chains were more clonally expanded and had lower generation probabilities than equally common non-associated chains. The only immune exposure information available for the cohort was CMV serostatus. Seventeen rarely observed V segments, including chromosome 9 orphons, were excluded from the earlier analysis of about 500 of the donors because counts were too low. Presence/absence analyses assumed roughly uniform sequencing depth across donors, an assumption that may not hold. Several of the top co-occurrence clusters appeared to be linked to parvovirus B19, influenza, CMV and Epstein-Barr virus, according to a later analysis. An association between a missense DCLRE1C variant and V-gene and J-gene trimming of TCR beta chains was found in a later genetic analysis and replicated in an independent cohort. The authors suggested that the approach could potentially be generalized to other disease states and immunological phenotypes. Correlated functional status among segregating V segments might reflect linkage disequilibrium, but an unknown experimental factor could not be ruled out. An earlier analysis of approximately 530 of the donors showed that most TCR beta V segments appeared in productive rearrangements either about 90% or about 30% of the time, which broadly matched IMGT annotations. Cytomegalovirus status was reported to be diagnosed by the classifier with high specificity and sensitivity in both the original and validation cohorts. The study listed approximately 160 TCR beta chains as associated with cytomegalovirus. A later analysis found that TCR association rates varied across HLA loci, with DRB1 alleles showing the most associated TCRs and HLA-C alleles the fewest. When HLA alleles, especially DR and DQ, strongly co-occurred, attributing TCR associations to individual alleles was difficult. A cluster of highly shared sequence variants was judged likely to be a technical artifact of the sequencing pipeline. Some IMGT-functional V segments, including TRBV6-2 and TRBV6-3, could not be distinguished by the 87-base-pair reads and were therefore excluded. In vitro tests confirmed that three of the cytomegalovirus-associated TCR beta chains recognize cytomegalovirus antigens. A further reported finding was that TCR beta sequences accurately predicted the HLA-A and HLA-B alleles for most subjects in the first cohort. Because HLA typing was missing for some donors at each locus, association tests included only the typed subset. Compared with the roughly 670-donor mean, donors in an Asian-associated ancestry cluster had fewer N-insertions in productive TCRs, according to a later genetic analysis. In this cohort, only TCR beta chains were sequenced, and detectable features were limited by the absence of alpha or paired-chain data. Specific HLA alleles were associated with about 17,000 TCR beta sequences at a false discovery rate of 0.05 in a later analysis. According to a later analysis, most CMV-associated TCR beta chains appeared to be HLA-restricted, and the HLA associations seemed to be driven largely by CMV exposure.

Libraries were made using the immunoSEQ multiplex PCR assay. The multiplex PCR relied on a mix of 60 forward primers for TCR Vbeta segments and 13 reverse primers for TCR Jbeta segments. Amplification of the CDR3 region of rearranged TCR beta genes was performed with a multiplex PCR assay on genomic DNA. The Illumina HiSeq System was used to sequence the amplified TCR beta libraries as 87-base-pair reads. In the original analysis: A later analysis counted some 80 million unique TCR beta chains across the 600 to 850 repertoires, and some 11 million of these chains were shared by at least two donors. A nearest-neighbor algorithm error-corrected the raw reads and collapsed the reads into unique sequences, merging closely related sequences to remove PCR and sequencing errors. Alignment of CDR3 sequences to IMGT reference sequences was used to assign V, D and J gene segments. For a sequence to be retained, at least a six-nucleotide match to both a V gene segment and a J gene segment was required. Rearrangements were classified as productive when the CDR3 lacked stop codons and remained in frame with V and J, and all other rearrangements were classified as non-productive. Following IMGT convention, CDR3 was defined as the stretch from the second conserved V-encoded cysteine up to the conserved J-encoded phenylalanine. In an earlier analysis of roughly 580 of the donors, sequences lacking an unambiguous match to a single V gene segment were excluded. In an earlier analysis of roughly 500 of the donors, V segments were called functional above 56.7% productive rearrangements and were called segregating when the between-donor standard deviation exceeded 5%. To diagnose cytomegalovirus status from the catalog of TCR beta chain sequences, a statistical classification framework was built. In a later analysis, TCR nucleotide sequences were compared against IMGT/GENE-DB human TR gene sequences so that V and J genes could be assigned. Using the TCRdist pipeline, a later analysis assigned CDR3 sequences along with most-parsimonious VDJ recombination scenarios. In a later analysis, each TCR beta chain was defined by its CDR3 amino acid sequence together with its V-gene family, and reads without a unique V-gene family were excluded. As a way to deal with suspected cross-contamination and a sequencing artifact, a later analysis dropped 640 or so nucleotide sequences that were highly shared and had low generation probability. In a later analysis, a clonal expansion index for each public chain was calculated from normalized within-repertoire ranks of inferred template counts. Generation probabilities in a later analysis came from a VDJ recombination model fitted to out-of-frame rearrangements, and those results were checked against IGoR. In a later analysis, hypergeometric tests were used to score TCR-TCR, TCR-HLA and TCR-CMV co-occurrence, with a repertoire-size bias correction applied to TCR pairs. In a later analysis, false discovery rates were estimated by permuting HLA or CMV assignments 20 times. A later analysis grouped co-occurring TCRs with DBSCAN, adding TCRdist sequence similarity when clustering within HLA-allele-positive subsets. For co-occurrence clustering, repertoires with fewer than 30,000 or more than 120,000 public chains were excluded, along with four or five repertoires with anomalous nucleotide sharing. TCRdb stores this immuneACCESS table with in-frame sequences only. Part of the clones is absent; in the studies checked, under half of the shortfall reflects unresolved V genes, and no reason is known for the rest. The V and J calls and the clone size are those of that table, but D and trimming were determined from the DNA. Within this sample are about 150,000 clones, with 79% of them counted one time only. The top ten constitute 6.3% of the sample.

In total, approximately 690 healthy bone marrow donors made up the cohort. At the time of sampling, every cohort member was nominally healthy, though immune exposures that went unrecorded were likely present. The donor tested CMV seropositive and was one of the 289 seropositive cohort members. A peripheral blood sample was collected from each donor, and TCR beta sequencing was performed on peripheral blood mononuclear cells. The Qiagen DNeasy Blood Extraction Kit was used to extract genomic DNA from the blood cell samples. Details on this clone: There is no known antigen for this receptor. Base qualities are missing; no much larger clone stands one base away.

The germline V and J ends show losses of 2 bases and 2 bases respectively, and no gene match explains 8 bases of the junction. According to the germline V gene, CDR1 reads SGHRS and CDR2 reads YFSETQ. There are 17 amino acids in the CDR3, from cysteine to phenylalanine inclusive. Just the 51-base CDR3 DNA is kept, in frame starting at base 1. The rearrangement combines TRBV5-1 with TRBJ2-2; TRBD1 matches 8 bases in the middle. The source material was PBMCs. The origin of this receptor is a man aged 45 to 65 in good health and CMV-seropositive. The CDR3 protein sequence reads: CASSFVRGRRNTGELFF. The sequence in DNA is TGCGCCAGCAGCTTTGTCAGGGGGCGACGAAACACCGGGGAGCTGTTTTTT. The reference TRBV5-1 and TRBJ2-2 proteins fill in what lies around the CDR3, so the full variable domain reads KAGVTQTPRYLIKTRGQQVTLSCSPISGHRSVSWYQQTPGQGLQFLFEYFSETQRNKGNFPGRFSGRQFSNSRSEMNVSTLELGDSALYLCASSFVRGRRNTGELFFGEGSRLTVL.